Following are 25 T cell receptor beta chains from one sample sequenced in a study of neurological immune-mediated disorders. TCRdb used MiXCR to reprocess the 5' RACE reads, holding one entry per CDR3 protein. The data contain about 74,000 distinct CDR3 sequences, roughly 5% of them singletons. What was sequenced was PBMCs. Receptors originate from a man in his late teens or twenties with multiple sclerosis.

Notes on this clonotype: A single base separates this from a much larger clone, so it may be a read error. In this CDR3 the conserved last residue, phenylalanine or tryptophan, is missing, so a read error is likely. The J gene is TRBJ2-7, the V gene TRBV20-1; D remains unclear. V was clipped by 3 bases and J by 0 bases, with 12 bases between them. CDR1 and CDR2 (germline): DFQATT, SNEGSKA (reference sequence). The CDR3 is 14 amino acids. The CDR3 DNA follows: TGCAGTGCTAGTGCGCAGGTTAGCTCCTACGAGCAGTACATC. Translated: CSASAQVSSYEQYI.

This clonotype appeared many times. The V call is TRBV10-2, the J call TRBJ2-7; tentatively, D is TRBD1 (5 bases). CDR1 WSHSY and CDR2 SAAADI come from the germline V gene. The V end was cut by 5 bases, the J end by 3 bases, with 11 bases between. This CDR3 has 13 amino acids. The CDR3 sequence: CASSSGHNYEQYF. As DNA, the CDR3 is TGCGCCAGCAGTTCCGGACACAACTACGAGCAGTACTTC.

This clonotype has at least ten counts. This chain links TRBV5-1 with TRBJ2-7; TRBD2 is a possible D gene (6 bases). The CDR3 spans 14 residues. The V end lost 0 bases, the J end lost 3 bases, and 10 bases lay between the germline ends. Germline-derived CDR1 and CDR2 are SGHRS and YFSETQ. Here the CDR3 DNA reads TGCGCCAGCAGCTTGGCCGGAGGGAACTACGAGCAGTACTTC. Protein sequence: CASSLAGGNYEQYF.

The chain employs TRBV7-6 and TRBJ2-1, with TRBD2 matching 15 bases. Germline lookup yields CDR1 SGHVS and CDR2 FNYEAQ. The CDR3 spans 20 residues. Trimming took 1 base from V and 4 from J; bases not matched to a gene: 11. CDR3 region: CASSLVLGLAGGPTYNEQFF. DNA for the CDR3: TGTGCCAGCAGCTTAGTACTTGGACTAGCGGGAGGGCCGACGTACAATGAGCAGTTCTTC. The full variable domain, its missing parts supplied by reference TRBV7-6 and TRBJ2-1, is GAGVSQSPRYKVTKRGQDVALRCDPISGHVSLYWYRQALGQGPEFLTYFNYEAQQDKSGLPNDRFSAERPEGSISTLTIQRTEQRDSAMYRCASSLVLGLAGGPTYNEQFFGPGTRLTVL.

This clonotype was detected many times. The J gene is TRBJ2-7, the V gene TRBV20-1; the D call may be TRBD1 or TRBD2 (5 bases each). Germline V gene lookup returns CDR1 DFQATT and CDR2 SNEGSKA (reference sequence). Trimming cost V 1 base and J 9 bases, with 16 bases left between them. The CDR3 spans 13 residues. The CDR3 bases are TGCAGTGCTAGAGGGGACCCTGGAGACTCGCAGTACTTC. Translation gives CSARGDPGDSQYF.

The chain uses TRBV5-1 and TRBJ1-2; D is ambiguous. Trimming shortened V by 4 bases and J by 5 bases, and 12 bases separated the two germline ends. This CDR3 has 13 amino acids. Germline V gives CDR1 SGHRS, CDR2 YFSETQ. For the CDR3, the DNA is TGCGCCAGCAGCGAGGGAAAGAGTTATGGCTACACCTTC. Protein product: CASSEGKSYGYTF.

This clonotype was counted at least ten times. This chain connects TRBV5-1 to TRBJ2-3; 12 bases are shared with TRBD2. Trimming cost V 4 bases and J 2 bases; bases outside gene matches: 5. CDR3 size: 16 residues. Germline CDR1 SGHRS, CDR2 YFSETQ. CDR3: CASSELAGGVTDTQYF. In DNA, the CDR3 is TGCGCCAGCAGCGAACTAGCGGGGGGAGTCACAGATACGCAGTATTTT.

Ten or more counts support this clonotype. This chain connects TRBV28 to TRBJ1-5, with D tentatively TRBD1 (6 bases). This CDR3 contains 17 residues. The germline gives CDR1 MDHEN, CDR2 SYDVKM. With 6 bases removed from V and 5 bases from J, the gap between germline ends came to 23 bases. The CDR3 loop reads CASSPPPGAPEYQPQHF. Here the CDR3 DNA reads TGTGCCAGCAGCCCCCCCCCAGGGGCCCCCGAGTATCAGCCCCAGCATTTT. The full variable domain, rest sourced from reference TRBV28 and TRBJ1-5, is DVKVTQSSRYLVKRTGEKVFLECVQDMDHENMFWYRQDPGLGLRLIYFSYDVKMKEKGDIPEGYSVSREKKERFSLILESASTNQTSMYLCASSPPPGAPEYQPQHFGDGTRLSIL.

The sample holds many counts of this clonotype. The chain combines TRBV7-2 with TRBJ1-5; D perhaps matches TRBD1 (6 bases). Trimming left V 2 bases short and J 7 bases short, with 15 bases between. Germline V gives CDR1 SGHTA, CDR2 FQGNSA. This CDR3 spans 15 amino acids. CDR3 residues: CASSLRPGAQQPQHF. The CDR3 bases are TGTGCCAGCAGCTTACGGCCAGGGGCCCAACAGCCCCAGCATTTT.

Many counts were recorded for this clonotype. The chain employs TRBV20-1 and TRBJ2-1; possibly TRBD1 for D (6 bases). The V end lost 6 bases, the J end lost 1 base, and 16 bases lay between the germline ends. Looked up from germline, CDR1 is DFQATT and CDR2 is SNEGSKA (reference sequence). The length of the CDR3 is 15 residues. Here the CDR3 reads CSAWGQGRSYNEQFF. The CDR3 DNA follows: TGCAGTGCCTGGGGGCAGGGCCGTTCCTACAATGAGCAGTTCTTC.

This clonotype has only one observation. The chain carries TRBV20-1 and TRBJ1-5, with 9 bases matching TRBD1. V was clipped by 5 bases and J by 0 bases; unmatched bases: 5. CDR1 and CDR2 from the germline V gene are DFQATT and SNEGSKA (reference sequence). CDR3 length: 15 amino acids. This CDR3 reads CSAGRTGDSNQPQHF. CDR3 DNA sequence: TGCAGTGCTGGAAGGACAGGGGATAGCAATCAGCCCCAGCATTTT.

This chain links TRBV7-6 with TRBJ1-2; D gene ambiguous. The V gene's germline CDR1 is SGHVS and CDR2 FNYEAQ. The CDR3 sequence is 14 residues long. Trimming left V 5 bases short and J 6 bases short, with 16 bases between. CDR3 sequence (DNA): TGTGCCAGCAGCCCCGATTTTGCGGGAAATGGCTACACCTTC. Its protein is CASSPDFAGNGYTF.

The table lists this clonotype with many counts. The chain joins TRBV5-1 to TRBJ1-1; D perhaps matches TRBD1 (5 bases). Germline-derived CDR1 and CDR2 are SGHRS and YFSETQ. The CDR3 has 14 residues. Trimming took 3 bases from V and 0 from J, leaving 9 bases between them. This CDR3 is CASSSDRLNTEAFF. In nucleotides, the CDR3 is TGCGCCAGCAGCTCTGACAGATTGAACACTGAAGCTTTCTTT.

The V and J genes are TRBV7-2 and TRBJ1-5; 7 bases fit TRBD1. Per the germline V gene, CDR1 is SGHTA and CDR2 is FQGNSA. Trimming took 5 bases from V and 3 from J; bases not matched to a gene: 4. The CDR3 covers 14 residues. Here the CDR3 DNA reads TGTGCCAGCAGCCTACAGGGGTCCAATCAGCCCCAGCATTTT. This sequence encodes CASSLQGSNQPQHF.

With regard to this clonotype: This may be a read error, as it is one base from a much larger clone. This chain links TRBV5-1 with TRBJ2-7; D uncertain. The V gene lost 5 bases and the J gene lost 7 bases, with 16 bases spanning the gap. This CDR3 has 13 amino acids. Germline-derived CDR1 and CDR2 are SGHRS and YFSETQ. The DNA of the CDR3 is TGCGCCAGCAGTGTGGACGGGCCCTTAGAGCAGTACTTC. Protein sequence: CASSVDGPLEQYF.

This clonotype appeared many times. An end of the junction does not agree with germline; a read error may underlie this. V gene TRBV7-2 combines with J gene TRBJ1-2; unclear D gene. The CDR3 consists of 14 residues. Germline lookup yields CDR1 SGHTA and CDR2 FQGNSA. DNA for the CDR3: TGTGCCAGCAGTTTAGCCCGGCGGCTTCGTGGCTACACCTTC. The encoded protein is CASSLARRLRGYTF.

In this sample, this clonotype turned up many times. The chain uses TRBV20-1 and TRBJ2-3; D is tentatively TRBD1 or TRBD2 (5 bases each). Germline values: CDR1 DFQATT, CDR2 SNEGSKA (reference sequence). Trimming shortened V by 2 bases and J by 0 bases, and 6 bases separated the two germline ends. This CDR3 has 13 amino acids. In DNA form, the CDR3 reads TGCAGTGCTAGAAGGGACAGCACAGATACGCAGTATTTT. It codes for CSARRDSTDTQYF.

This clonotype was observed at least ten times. CDR3 nucleotide sequence: TGCAGCGTTGAATTGCTGAACACTGAAGCTTTCTTT. Protein sequence: CSVELLNTEAFF. V and J are TRBV29-1 and TRBJ1-1; D ambiguous. Trimming stripped 2 bases from V and 0 bases from J, with 4 bases between. The CDR3 has 12 residues. The germline gives CDR1 SQVTM, CDR2 ANQGSEA.

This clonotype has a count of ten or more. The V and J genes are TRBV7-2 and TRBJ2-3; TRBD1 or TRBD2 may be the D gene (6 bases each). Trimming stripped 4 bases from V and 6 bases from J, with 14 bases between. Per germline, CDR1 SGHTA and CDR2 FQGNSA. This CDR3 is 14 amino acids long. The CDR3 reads CASSSLGGRDTQYF. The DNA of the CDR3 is TGTGCCAGCAGCTCCCTCGGGGGCCGGGATACGCAGTATTTT.

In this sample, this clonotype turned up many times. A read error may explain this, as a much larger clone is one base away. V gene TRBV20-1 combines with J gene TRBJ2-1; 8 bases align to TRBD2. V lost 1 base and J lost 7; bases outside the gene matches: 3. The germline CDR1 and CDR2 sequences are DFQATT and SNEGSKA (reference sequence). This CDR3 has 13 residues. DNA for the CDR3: TGCAGTGCTAGAGGAATAGCGGGGAATGAGCAGTTCTTC. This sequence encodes CSARGIAGNEQFF.

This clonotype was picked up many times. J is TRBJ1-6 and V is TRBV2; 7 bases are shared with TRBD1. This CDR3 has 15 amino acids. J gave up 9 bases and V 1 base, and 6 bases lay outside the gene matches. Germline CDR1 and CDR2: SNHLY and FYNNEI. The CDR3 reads CASSEGRGRGSPLHF. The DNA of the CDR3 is TGTGCCAGCAGTGAAGGGAGGGGGCGCGGTTCACCCCTCCACTTT.

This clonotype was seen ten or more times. CDR3 region: CASSRTGPPDTQYF. Written as DNA, the CDR3 is TGTGCTAGCTCCCGGACAGGGCCCCCAGATACGCAGTATTTT. The chain couples TRBV7-7 to TRBJ2-3, with 8 positions matching TRBD1. Germline V gives CDR1 SSHAT, CDR2 FNYEAQ (reference sequence). The CDR3 sequence is 14 residues long.

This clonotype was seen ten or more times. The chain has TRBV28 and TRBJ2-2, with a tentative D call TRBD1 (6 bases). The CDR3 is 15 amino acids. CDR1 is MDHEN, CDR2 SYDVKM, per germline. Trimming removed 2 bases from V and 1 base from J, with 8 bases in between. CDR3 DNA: TGTGCCAGCAGTTTAGGGGGCCAGAACACCGGGGAGCTGTTTTTT. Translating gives CASSLGGQNTGELFF.

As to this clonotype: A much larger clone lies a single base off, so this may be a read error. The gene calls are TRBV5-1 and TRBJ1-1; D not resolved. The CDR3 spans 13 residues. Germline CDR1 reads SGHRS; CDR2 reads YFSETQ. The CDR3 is CVSSWEGNTEAFF. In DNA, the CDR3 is TGCGTCAGCAGCTGGGAGGGGAACACTGAAGCTTTCTTT.

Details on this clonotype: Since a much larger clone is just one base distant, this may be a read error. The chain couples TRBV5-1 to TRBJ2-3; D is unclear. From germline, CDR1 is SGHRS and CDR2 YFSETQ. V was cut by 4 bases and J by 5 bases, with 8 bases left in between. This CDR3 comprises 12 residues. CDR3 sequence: CASSTDLDTQYF. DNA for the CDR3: TGCGCCAGCAGCACGGATTTAGATACGCAGTATTTT.